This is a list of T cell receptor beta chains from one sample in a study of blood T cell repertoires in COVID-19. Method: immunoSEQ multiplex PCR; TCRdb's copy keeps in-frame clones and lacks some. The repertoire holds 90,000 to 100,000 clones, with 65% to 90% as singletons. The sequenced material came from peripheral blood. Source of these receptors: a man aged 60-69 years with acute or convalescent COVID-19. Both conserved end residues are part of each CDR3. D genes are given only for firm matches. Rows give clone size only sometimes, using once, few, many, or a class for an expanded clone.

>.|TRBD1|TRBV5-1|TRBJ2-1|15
TGCGCCAGCAGAGGACAGGGGGGGTTATACAATGAGCAGTTCTTC
CASRGQGGLYNEQFF
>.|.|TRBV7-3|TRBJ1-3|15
TGTGCCAGCAGCCAAAGGGGCGGCTCGGGAAACACCATATATTTT
CASSQRGGSGNTIYF
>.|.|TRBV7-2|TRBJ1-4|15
TGTGCCAGCAGCTACCCCGACGGAGTAGGTGAAAAACTGTTTTTT
CASSYPDGVGEKLFF
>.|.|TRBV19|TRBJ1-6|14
TGTGCCAGTAGTATCAGCGGTTATAATTCACCCCTCCACTTT
CASSISGYNSPLHF
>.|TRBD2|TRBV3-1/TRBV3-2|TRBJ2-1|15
TGTGCCAGCAGCCAAGTCGGGGGGGCGGTCAATGAGCAGTTCTTC
CASSQVGGAVNEQFF
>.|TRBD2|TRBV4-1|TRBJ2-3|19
TGCGCCAGCAGCCCCCGACTAGCGGGGGGGCGTATGGGCACAGATACGCAGTATTTT
CASSPRLAGGRMGTDTQYF
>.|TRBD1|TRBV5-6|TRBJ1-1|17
TGTGCCAGCAGCTTGCTCGGGACAGGTGGGTCGAACACTGAAGCTTTCTTT
CASSLLGTGGSNTEAFF
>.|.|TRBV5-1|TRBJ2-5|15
TGCGCCAGCAGCTTGGAAGGAGTCCCACAAGAGACCCAGTACTTC
CASSLEGVPQETQYF
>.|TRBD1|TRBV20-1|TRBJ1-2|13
TGCAGTGCTAGTCGGGACAGGGCCTATGGCTACACCTTC
CSASRDRAYGYTF
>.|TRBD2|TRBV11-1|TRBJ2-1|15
TGTGCCAGCAGCCCTCGAGCGGGGGCCTACAATGAGCAGTTCTTC
CASSPRAGAYNEQFF
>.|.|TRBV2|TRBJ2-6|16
TGTGCCAGCAACGCAAGGAGGGGAACTGGGGCCAACGTCCTGACTTTC
CASNARRGTGANVLTF
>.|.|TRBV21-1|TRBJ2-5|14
TGTGCCAGCAGCAAATGTTCAGGGGAAGAGACCCAGTACTTC
CASSKCSGEETQYF
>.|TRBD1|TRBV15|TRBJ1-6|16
TGTGCCACCAGCGGTCCGGGACAGGGACTCGGTTCACCCCTCCACTTT
CATSGPGQGLGSPLHF
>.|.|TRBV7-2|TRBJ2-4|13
TGTGCCAGCAGCGTCGGGGATAGAAACATTCAGTACTTC
CASSVGDRNIQYF
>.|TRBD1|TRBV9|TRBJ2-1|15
TGTGCCAGCAGCGCGACAGGGGGAGCCTACAATGAGCAGTTCTTC
CASSATGGAYNEQFF
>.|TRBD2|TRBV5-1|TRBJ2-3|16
TGCGCCAGCAGCCCCCGAGCGGGGGGTAGCACAGATACGCAGTATTTT
CASSPRAGGSTDTQYF
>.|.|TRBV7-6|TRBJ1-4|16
TGTGCCAGCAGCCCCCAGGGCGGGGGATATAATGAAAAACTGTTTTTT
CASSPQGGGYNEKLFF
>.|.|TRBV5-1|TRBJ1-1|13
TGCGCCAGCAGCTTGGAAGGGAGGACTGAAGCTTTCTTT
CASSLEGRTEAFF
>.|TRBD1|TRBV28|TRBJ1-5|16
TGTGCCAGCAGTATTCCACAGGGGGCCGGCAATCAGCCCCAGCATTTT
CASSIPQGAGNQPQHF
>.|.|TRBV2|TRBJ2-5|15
TGTGCCAGCAGCGAGCAGGGGGGCCAAGGAGAGACCCAGTACTTC
CASSEQGGQGETQYF
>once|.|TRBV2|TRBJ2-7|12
TGTGCCAGCAGTGAAAGGGGGTGGGAGCAGTACTTC
CASSERGWEQYF
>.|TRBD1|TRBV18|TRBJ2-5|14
TGTGCCAGCTCACCCCTAGACAGGGCTGAGACCCAGTACTTC
CASSPLDRAETQYF
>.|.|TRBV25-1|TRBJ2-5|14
TGTGCCAGCACCCCTCCAGGGCCTAGGGAGACCCAGTACTTC
CASTPPGPRETQYF
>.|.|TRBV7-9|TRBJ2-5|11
TGTGCCAGCAGCTCGCCGCGGGCCCAGTACTTC
CASSSPRAQYF
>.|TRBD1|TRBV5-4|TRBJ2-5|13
TGTGCCAGCAGCTTGGACAGGGGAGAAACCCAGTACTTC
CASSLDRGETQYF
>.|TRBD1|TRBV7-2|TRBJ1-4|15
TGTGCCAGCAGCTTATCTCAGGGGGCAGGTGAAAAACTGTTTTTT
CASSLSQGAGEKLFF
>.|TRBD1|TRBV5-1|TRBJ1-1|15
TGCGCCAGCAGCTTGAGGGACAGGGCCTTCACTGAAGCTTTCTTT
CASSLRDRAFTEAFF
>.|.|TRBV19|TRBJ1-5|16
TGTGCCAGTAGCGAAAGACAGATTTATAGCAATCAGCCCCAGCATTTT
CASSERQIYSNQPQHF
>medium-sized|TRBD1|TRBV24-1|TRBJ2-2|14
TGTGCCACCAGTCCGACAGGGGCTAGCGGGGAGCTGTTTTTT
CATSPTGASGELFF
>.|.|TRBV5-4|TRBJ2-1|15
TGTGCCAGCAGCCCCTTACAGGGAAATTTTGGTGAGCAGTTCTTC
CASSPLQGNFGEQFF
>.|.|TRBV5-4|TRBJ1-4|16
TGTGCCAGCAGCTCCGGTTTAGGGGTTGGTAATGAAAAACTGTTTTTT
CASSSGLGVGNEKLFF
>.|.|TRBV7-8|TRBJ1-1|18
TGTGCCAGCAGCTTAGGACTCACTCCGACCAAATCAAACACTGAAGCTTTCTTT
CASSLGLTPTKSNTEAFF
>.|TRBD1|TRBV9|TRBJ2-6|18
TGTGCCAGCAGCGTAGTCGACAGGGGAGCTTCTGGGGCCAACGTCCTGACTTTC
CASSVVDRGASGANVLTF
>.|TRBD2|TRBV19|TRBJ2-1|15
TGTGCCAGTAGTAAAGGGGCGGGGGGTGGCAATGAGCAGTTCTTC
CASSKGAGGGNEQFF
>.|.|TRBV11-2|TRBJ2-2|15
TGTGCCAGCAGCCCCAGAGACTCCTCGGCCGGGGAGCTGTTTTTT
CASSPRDSSAGELFF
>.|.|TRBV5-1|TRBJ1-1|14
TGCGCCAGCAGCTTGGAAGGCAGCGGGAATGGAGCTTTCTTT
CASSLEGSGNGAFF
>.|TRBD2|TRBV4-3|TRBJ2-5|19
TGCGCCAGCAGCCCGACGAGGACTAGCGGGGGAGCAATCTTGGAGACCCAGTACTTC
CASSPTRTSGGAILETQYF
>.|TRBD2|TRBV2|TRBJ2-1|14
TGTGCCAGCAGGCCTAGCGGGGGGGCCTTGGAGCAGTTCTTC
CASRPSGGALEQFF
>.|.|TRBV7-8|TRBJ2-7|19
TGTGCCAGCAGCTTAGGTTACCCGGCCGGCGGGACAGAAAACTACGAGCAGTACTTC
CASSLGYPAGGTENYEQYF
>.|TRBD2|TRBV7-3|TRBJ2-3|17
TGTGCCAGCAGTCTCGGATATAGGACTAGCGGCACAGATACGCAGTATTTT
CASSLGYRTSGTDTQYF
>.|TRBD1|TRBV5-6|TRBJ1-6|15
TGTGCCAGCAGCCTCGAGACAGGGGCTAAGTCACCCCTCCACTTT
CASSLETGAKSPLHF
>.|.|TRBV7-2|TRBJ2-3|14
TGTGCCAGCAGCTACGGGACAAAGACAGATACGCAGTATTTT
CASSYGTKTDTQYF
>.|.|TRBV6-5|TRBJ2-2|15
TGTGCCAGCAGGATCGGGGATTCGAACACCGGGGAGCTGTTTTTT
CASRIGDSNTGELFF
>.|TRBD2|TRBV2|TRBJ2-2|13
TGTGCCAGCCGGGACTATACAACCGGGGAGCTGTTTTTT
CASRDYTTGELFF
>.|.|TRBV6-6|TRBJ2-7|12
TGTGCCAGCGGCGACACCCCCTACGAGCAGTACTTC
CASGDTPYEQYF
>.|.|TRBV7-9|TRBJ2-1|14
TGTGCCAGCAGCTTAGAGGGGTTTTACAATGAGCAGTTCTTC
CASSLEGFYNEQFF
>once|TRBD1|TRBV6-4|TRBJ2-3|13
TGTGCCAGCAGTGCGGACAGGACAGATACGCAGTATTTT
CASSADRTDTQYF
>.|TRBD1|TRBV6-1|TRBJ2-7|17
TGTGCCAGCAGTGACTGGCCAGGGGGCTCTGATACCTACGAGCAGTACTTC
CASSDWPGGSDTYEQYF
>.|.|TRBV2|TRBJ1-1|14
TGTGCCAGCAGGGGGGCCGGGACGTACACTGAAGCTTTCTTT
CASRGAGTYTEAFF
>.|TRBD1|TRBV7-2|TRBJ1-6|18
TGTGCCAGCAGCTTATTGGGACAGTTCAAAGGGGATAATTCACCCCTCCACTTT
CASSLLGQFKGDNSPLHF
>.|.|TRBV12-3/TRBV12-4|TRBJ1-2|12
TGTGCCAGCGATCGGCAGGGCTATGGCTACACCTTC
CASDRQGYGYTF